This T cell receptor (beta chain) was found in a study of cytomegalovirus exposure and HLA in healthy donors. Study-level findings and limits: In all likelihood, a cluster of highly shared sequence variants was a sequencing artifact. Per a prior analysis, the majority of TCR beta V segments were productive roughly 87% or roughly 30% of the time. Most TCR sequences were rare, but some public TCRs occurred in many donors. Looking again later, the authors saw that most CMV-associated TCR beta chains seemed HLA-restricted.

The CDR3 runs 14 residues. Trimming took 3 bases from V and 7 from J, leaving 12 bases between them. Germline V gives CDR1 MNHEY, CDR2 SMNVEV (reference sequence). Researchers ran the PCR with 60 Vbeta and 13 Jbeta primers. Sequenced by immunoSEQ multiplex PCR; TCRdb stores in-frame clones only, minus some. The table has roughly 150,000 clones, approximately 80% seen once. With regard to this clone: The antigen is not known.

The V and J genes are TRBV27 and TRBJ2-2, with TRBD2 as a possible D gene (6 bases). Sequencing was carried out using PBMCs. This receptor was taken from a woman between 40 and 50 years old in good health and CMV-seronegative. The CDR3, as DNA: TGTGCCAGCAGTTTTGGAGGGGTCGGCGGGGAGCTGTTTTTT. The encoded protein is CASSFGGVGGELFF.